This entry concerns a single T cell receptor (beta chain). This clone was counted between two and nine times. Its antigen is still unknown. It has no much larger one-base neighbor in the sample; base qualities were not kept. This record belongs to a study of beta chain features in type 1 diabetes (dated by TCRdb to the late 2010s). Regarding the research as a whole: Patients and healthy donors did not differ in mean age, gender distribution, total cell number or subset yield. The study compared TCRB repertoires of sorted circulating CD4+ T cell subsets between recently diagnosed type 1 diabetes patients and matched healthy donors. A total of roughly 100,000,000 sorted cells were examined across all samples, and the number of cells per subset was strongly correlated with RNA yield. Regulatory and stem cell-like memory subsets were obtained from only 8 patients and about 8 healthy donors, while naive and central memory subsets were obtained from all 28 donors. The study at large found these results: A moderate but significant shortening of TCRB CDR3 length was observed in type 1 diabetes patients in all four CD4+ subsets. Sequencing cDNA rather than genomic DNA could over-represent highly expressing activated cells, although activation and CD3 levels did not differ between groups. At VDJ recombination sites, patients with type 1 diabetes made fewer insertions and deleted more nucleotides, a pattern implying thymic rearrangement abnormalities. Naive, central memory and regulatory TCRB repertoires appeared more similar among patients than among healthy donors. Shorter templates might have been favored by PCR, but patient and control samples were amplified and corrected together, so both groups would have been affected equally by any skew. HLA sub-analyses involved small numbers of individuals, so any influence of HLA type on TCRB rearrangement remained unresolved.

From each donor, a single peripheral blood sample of about 100 mL on average was drawn into heparinised tubes. A BD FACSAria II and a panel including CD45RO, CCR7, CD25, CD127, CD95 and CD27 were used to sort naive, central memory, regulatory and stem cell-like memory CD4+ T cells. Every sorted population had a purity above 95%. Right away, PBMCs were isolated by Lymphoprep density gradient centrifugation and were stained directly, with no culture step. So that batch effects would be minimized, each experiment stained and sorted samples in pairs, pairing one healthy donor with one patient. The entire isolated RNA was reverse transcribed using the High Capacity cDNA Reverse Transcription Kit, and thus expressed TCRB transcripts were sequenced. Deep immunoSEQ sequencing was performed on naive, central memory and regulatory T cell samples, with an average of approximately 3.9 million total reads per sample. After sorted cells were lysed in RLT buffer, RNA was extracted with DNase-treated RNeasy Micro or Mini kits, with the choice depending on cell number. Each cell subset was processed on its own to prevent cross-contamination, while patient and healthy donor samples were processed together. TCRB sequences were amplified from cDNA with the immunoSEQ multiplex PCR, producing 87-bp fragments spanning the CDR3 region. Sequencing of the amplicons was performed on the Illumina HiSeq platform. The published analysis was carried out like this. PCR bias was computationally corrected using synthetic template baselines, reads within Hamming distance 2 were collapsed, and singletons that could not be merged were discarded. Reads were aligned against IMGT to assign V, D and J genes, CDR3 length and insertions or deletions at six rearrangement sites. Within each subset, clonotype counts were normalized to sorted cell number, and only after that were true diversity and Gini coefficients computed with the tcR R package. The overlap coefficient, calculated on TCRB nucleotide sequences, was used to quantify repertoire sharing. Out-of-frame TCRB sequences from naive cells were analyzed as a proxy for the pre-selection repertoire. TCRdb provides this immuneACCESS table in a form limited to in-frame rearrangements. Some clones are lacking; in checked studies, under half of them reflect an unresolved V gene, and why the rest are absent is not known. That table supplies the V and J calls and clone size; D and trimming were determined from the DNA. Here the sample has some 410,000 clones; approximately 10% occur a single time. Approximately 0.05% of the sample comes from the top ten.

At the junction V is shortened by 5 bases and J by 4 bases, with 17 bases in between. Reading the germline V gene gives CDR1 MDHEN and CDR2 SYDVKM. The CDR3 sequence holds 15 residues, the cysteine and phenylalanine included. Only CDR3 DNA remains: 45 bases, in frame from the first base. This chain is built from TRBV28 and TRBJ1-2, with no confident D gene call. The TCR sequence derives from a woman under 30 in good health. The sequenced sample was naive CD4+ T cells from blood. The cell subset or site label here, explained by the study, means: true naive CD4+ T cells. The sequenced DNA: TGTGCCAGCAGTCTCCCCTCGCGAGAGATCTATGGCTACACCTTC. Its amino acids are CASSLPSREIYGYTF.